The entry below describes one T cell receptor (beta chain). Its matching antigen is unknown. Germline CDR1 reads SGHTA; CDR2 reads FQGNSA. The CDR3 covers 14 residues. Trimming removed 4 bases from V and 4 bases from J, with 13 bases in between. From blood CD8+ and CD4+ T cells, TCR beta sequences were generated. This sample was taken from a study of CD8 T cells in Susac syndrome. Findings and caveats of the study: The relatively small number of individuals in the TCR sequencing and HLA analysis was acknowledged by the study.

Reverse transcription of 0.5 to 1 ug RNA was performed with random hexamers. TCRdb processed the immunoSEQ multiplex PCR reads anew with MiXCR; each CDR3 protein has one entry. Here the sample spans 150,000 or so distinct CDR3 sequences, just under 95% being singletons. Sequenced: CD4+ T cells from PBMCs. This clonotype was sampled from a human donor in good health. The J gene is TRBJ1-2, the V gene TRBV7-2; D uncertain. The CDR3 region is CASSSPLIIYGYTF. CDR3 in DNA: TGTGCCAGCAGCTCCCCACTCATTATCTATGGCTACACCTTC. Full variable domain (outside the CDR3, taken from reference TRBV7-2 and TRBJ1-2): GAGVSQSPSNKVTEKGKDVELRCDPISGHTALYWYRQSLGQGLEFLIYFQGNSAPDKSGLPSDRFSAERTGGSVSTLTIQRTQQEDSAVYLCASSSPLIIYGYTFGSGTRLTVV.